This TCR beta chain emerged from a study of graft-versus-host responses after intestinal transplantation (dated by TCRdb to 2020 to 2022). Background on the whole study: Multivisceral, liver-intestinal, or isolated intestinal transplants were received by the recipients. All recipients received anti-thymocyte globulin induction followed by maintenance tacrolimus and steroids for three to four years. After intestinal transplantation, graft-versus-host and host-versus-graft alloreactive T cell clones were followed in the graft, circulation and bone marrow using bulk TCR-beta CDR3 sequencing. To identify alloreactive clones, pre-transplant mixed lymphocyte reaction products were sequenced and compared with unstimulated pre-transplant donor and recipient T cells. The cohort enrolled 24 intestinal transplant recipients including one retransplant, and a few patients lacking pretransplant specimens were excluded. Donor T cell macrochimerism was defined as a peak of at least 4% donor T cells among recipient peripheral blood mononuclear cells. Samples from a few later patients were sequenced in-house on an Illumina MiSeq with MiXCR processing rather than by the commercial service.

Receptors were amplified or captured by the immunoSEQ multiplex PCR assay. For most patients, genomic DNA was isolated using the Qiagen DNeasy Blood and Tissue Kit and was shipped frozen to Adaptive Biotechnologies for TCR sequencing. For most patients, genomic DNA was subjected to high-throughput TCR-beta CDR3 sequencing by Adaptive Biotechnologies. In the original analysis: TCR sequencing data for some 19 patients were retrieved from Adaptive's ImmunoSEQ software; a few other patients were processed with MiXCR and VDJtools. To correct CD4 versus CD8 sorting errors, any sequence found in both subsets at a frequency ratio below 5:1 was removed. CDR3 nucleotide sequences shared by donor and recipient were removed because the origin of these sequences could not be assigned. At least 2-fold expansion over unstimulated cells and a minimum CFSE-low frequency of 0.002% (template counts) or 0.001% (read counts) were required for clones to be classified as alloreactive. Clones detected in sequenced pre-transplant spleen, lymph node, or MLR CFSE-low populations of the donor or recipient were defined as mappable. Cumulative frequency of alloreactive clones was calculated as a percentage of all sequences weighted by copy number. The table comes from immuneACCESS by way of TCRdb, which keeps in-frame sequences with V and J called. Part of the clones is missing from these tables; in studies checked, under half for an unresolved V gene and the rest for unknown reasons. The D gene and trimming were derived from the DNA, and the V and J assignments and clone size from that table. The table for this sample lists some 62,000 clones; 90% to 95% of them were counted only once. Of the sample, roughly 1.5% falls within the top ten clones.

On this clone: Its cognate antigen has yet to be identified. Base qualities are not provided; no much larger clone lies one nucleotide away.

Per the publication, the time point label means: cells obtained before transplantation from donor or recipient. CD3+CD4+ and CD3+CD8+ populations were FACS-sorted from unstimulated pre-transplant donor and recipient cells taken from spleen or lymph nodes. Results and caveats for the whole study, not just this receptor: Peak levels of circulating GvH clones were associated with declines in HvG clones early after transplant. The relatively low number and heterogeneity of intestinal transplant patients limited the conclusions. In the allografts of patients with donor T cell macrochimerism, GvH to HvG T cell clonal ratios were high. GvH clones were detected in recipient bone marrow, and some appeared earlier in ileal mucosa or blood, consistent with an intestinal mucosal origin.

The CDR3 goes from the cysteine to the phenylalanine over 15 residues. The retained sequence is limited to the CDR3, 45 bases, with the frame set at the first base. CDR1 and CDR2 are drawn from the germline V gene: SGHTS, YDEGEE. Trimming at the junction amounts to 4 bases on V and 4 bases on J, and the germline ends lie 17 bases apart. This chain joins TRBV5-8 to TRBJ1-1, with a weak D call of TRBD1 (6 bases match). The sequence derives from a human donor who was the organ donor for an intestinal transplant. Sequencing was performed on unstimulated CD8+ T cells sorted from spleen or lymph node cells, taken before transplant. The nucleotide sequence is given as TGTGCCAGCAGCGCGTTGACAGGAGAGGCCACTGAAGCTTTCTTT. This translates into CASSALTGEATEAFF. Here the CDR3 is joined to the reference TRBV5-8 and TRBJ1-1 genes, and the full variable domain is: EAGVTQSPTHLIKTRGQQATLRCSPISGHTSVYWYQQALGLGLQFLLWYDEGEERNRGNFPPRFSGRQFPNYSSELNVNALELEDSALYLCASSALTGEATEAFFGQGTRLTVV.